This T cell receptor (beta chain) was obtained from a study of blood T cell repertoires in COVID-19. Across the study: Italy, Spain and the United States were the sources of the convalescent and acute COVID-19 samples.

The CDR3 covers 15 residues. V lost 0 bases, J lost 4 bases, and 5 bases stayed unmatched. The germline gives CDR1 SGDLS, CDR2 YYNGEE. Per the authors' pipeline: Estimates of nucleated cell counts were drawn from the amplification of reference gene primers. Measured with immunoSEQ multiplex PCR; TCRdb has only the in-frame clones, and not every one. That table is the source of V, J and clone size, and D and trimming were worked out from the DNA. The sample lists tens of thousands of clones, around 80% occurring once. The material sequenced was peripheral blood. The chain employs TRBV9 and TRBJ2-5, with 8 bases aligning to TRBD1. This clonotype originated in a man in his sixties with active or convalescent COVID-19. The CDR3 here is CASSVDGQGAETQYF. Here the CDR3 DNA reads TGTGCCAGCAGCGTAGACGGGCAGGGGGCAGAGACCCAGTACTTC.